These T cell receptor beta chains were read from a single sample in a study of shared clonotypes between healthy human individuals. Data came from immunoSEQ multiplex PCR; TCRdb stores just in-frame clones and leaves some out. The sample shows about 2.1 million clones, 85% to 95% of them seen only once. Sequences were obtained from naive CD8+ T cells from PBMCs. These receptor sequences come from a man between 18 and 35 years old in good health. Some clones in this sample may be carry-over from other donors' samples. Both conserved end residues are part of each CDR3. The order of the fields is V gene, CDR3 protein.

v_call: TRBV18; cdr3_aa: CASSPLPGAGGYNEQFF
v_call: TRBV29-1; cdr3_aa: CSVGTGNQPQHF
v_call: TRBV18; cdr3_aa: CASSPSGSSYEQYF
v_call: TRBV9; cdr3_aa: CASSRTSGNYEQYF
v_call: TRBV5-6; cdr3_aa: CASKPGLNTDTQYF
v_call: TRBV29-1; cdr3_aa: CSVELGGSYEQYF
v_call: TRBV14; cdr3_aa: CASSPRQGDAFF
v_call: TRBV10-2; cdr3_aa: CASGDRYEQYF
v_call: TRBV7-8; cdr3_aa: CASSLEHRDPNEKLFF
v_call: TRBV13; cdr3_aa: CASSRVAGAQETQYF
v_call: TRBV10-3; cdr3_aa: CAISRLAGASDEQFF
v_call: TRBV27; cdr3_aa: CASNTRDSGELFF
v_call: TRBV16; cdr3_aa: CASSPGTASNYGYTF
v_call: TRBV28; cdr3_aa: CASSLWLAGGQSSYEQYF
v_call: TRBV27; cdr3_aa: CASSLAGASGRRVEQYF
v_call: TRBV4-1; cdr3_aa: CASSQGQNQPQHF
v_call: TRBV9; cdr3_aa: CASSRLADQETQYF
v_call: TRBV28; cdr3_aa: CASSLWFSVSTGELFF
v_call: TRBV27; cdr3_aa: CASSSWGQGYEKLFF
v_call: TRBV28; cdr3_aa: CASSVIGDPGANVLTF
v_call: TRBV14; cdr3_aa: CASSQLAYGSYNEQFF
v_call: TRBV9; cdr3_aa: CASSPQGIGGDTQYF
v_call: TRBV27; cdr3_aa: CASSLWGTGRPEQYF
v_call: TRBV13; cdr3_aa: CASSPGPQKYGYTF
v_call: TRBV28; cdr3_aa: CASTQGQRSYEQYF
v_call: TRBV27; cdr3_aa: CASSPISGSGTDTQYF
v_call: TRBV19; cdr3_aa: CASSISTGTRGYTF
v_call: TRBV25-1; cdr3_aa: CASGDRGSYEQYF
v_call: TRBV28; cdr3_aa: CASSPWDRGHEQYF
v_call: TRBV10-2; cdr3_aa: CASSESDRVVETQYF
v_call: TRBV19; cdr3_aa: CASISPGGAATNEKLFF
v_call: TRBV15; cdr3_aa: CATSRGLAGSGEQFF
v_call: TRBV7-9; cdr3_aa: CATSLSSETQYF
v_call: TRBV9; cdr3_aa: CASSVGQPTGELFF
v_call: TRBV9; cdr3_aa: CASSVGLAGATEQYF
v_call: TRBV5-5; cdr3_aa: CASSLVAQGNEKLFF
v_call: TRBV10-3; cdr3_aa: CAISERDRGVTEAFF
v_call: TRBV2; cdr3_aa: CASRGSYNEQFF
v_call: TRBV6-1; cdr3_aa: CASSEPGLAASYEQYF
v_call: TRBV7-9; cdr3_aa: CASSLDGAAVYGYTF
v_call: TRBV7-6; cdr3_aa: CASSSSDFRMMGLWAFF
v_call: TRBV27; cdr3_aa: CASSWGTSLRVNEQFF
v_call: TRBV4-1; cdr3_aa: CASSPQGSGGEKLFF
v_call: TRBV7-9; cdr3_aa: CASSPKWGANTEAFF